The rows below give T cell receptor beta chains drawn from one sample of a study of cytomegalovirus exposure and HLA in healthy donors. Profiling relied on immunoSEQ multiplex PCR, and the TCRdb table lists in-frame clones only, not all of them. The sample consists of some 98,000 clones, about 90% of them appearing once. Sequencing used PBMCs. The receptor source for this set is a man aged 18 to 29 in good health and CMV-seropositive. CDR3s include the opening cysteine and the closing phenylalanine or tryptophan. A D gene is named only where the DNA matches it firmly. A clone size is listed for some rows: how often the clone was seen (once, few, many), or a class if it is expanded.

TRBV9	TRBD1	-	TRBJ2-5	CASSGTPGQGQETQYF	TGTGCCAGCAGCGGGACACCGGGACAGGGCCAAGAGACCCAGTACTTC
TRBV7-6	-	-	TRBJ2-1	CASSQTGGTYNEQFF	TGTGCCAGCAGTCAGACAGGAGGAACCTACAATGAGCAGTTCTTC
TRBV25-1	-	-	TRBJ2-2	CASKGDTGELFF	TGTGCCAGCAAAGGGGACACCGGGGAGCTGTTTTTT
TRBV2	-	-	TRBJ1-2	CASSRDTGYTF	TGTGCCAGCAGTCGGGACACCGGCTACACCTTC
TRBV6-5	TRBD1	-	TRBJ1-2	CASSQGQTSYGYTF	TGTGCCAGCAGCCAGGGACAGACATCCTATGGCTACACCTTC
TRBV7-2	TRBD2	-	TRBJ2-7	CASSLETIGLAGGYEQYF	TGTGCCAGCAGCTTAGAGACGATAGGACTAGCGGGCGGCTACGAGCAGTACTTC
TRBV28	-	-	TRBJ1-5	CASSSPRLLSNQPQHF	TGTGCCAGCAGTTCCCCCCGGTTACTTAGCAATCAGCCCCAGCATTTT
TRBV7-9	-	-	TRBJ2-7	CASSLVSFQGSDEQYF	TGTGCCAGCAGCTTAGTAAGTTTCCAGGGGTCCGACGAGCAGTACTTC
TRBV9	TRBD1	-	TRBJ2-5	CASSVTGTGGEETQYF	TGTGCCAGCAGCGTAACCGGGACAGGGGGCGAAGAGACCCAGTACTTC
TRBV6-6	TRBD1	-	TRBJ2-7	CASSRTGATFSYEQYF	TGTGCCAGCAGTCGGACAGGGGCGACCTTCTCCTACGAGCAGTACTTC
TRBV6-6	TRBD1	-	TRBJ1-3	CASSPRDRENTIYF	TGTGCCAGCAGTCCCCGGGACAGAGAGAACACCATATATTTT
TRBV29-1	-	-	TRBJ2-5	CSVDIELPETQYF	TGCAGCGTTGACATTGAACTCCCGGAGACCCAGTACTTC
TRBV5-6	-	-	TRBJ2-1	CASSFQPTRSLSFF	TGTGCCAGCAGCTTTCAGCCGACTAGGAGTTTGTCGTTCTTC
TRBV5-4	TRBD2	once	TRBJ2-3	CASRLAGGRTDTQYF	TGTGCCAGCCGATTAGCGGGAGGACGCACAGATACGCAGTATTTT
TRBV19	TRBD2	-	TRBJ2-2	CASSIEAGGNTYTGELFF	TGTGCCAGTAGTATCGAAGCGGGGGGTAACACGTATACCGGGGAGCTGTTTTTT
TRBV4-1	-	few	TRBJ2-5	CASRDLRQETQYF	TGCGCCAGCAGGGACCTCAGACAGGAGACCCAGTACTTC
TRBV7-9	-	-	TRBJ2-7	CASSRLLGQTSYEQYF	TGTGCCAGCAGCCGACTGCTAGGACAAACCTCCTACGAGCAGTACTTC
TRBV29-1	-	-	TRBJ1-2	CSVVAPSGVGYTF	TGCAGCGTTGTAGCCCCATCGGGGGTTGGCTACACCTTC
TRBV9	-	-	TRBJ2-3	CASSVDRWAGGDTQYF	TGTGCCAGCAGCGTAGATCGATGGGCAGGCGGGGATACGCAGTATTTT
TRBV15	-	-	TRBJ2-7	CATSRGRGSYEQYF	TGTGCCACCAGCAGGGGTAGGGGCTCCTACGAGCAGTACTTC
TRBV7-9	-	-	TRBJ2-7	CATRGPGSGLSYEQYF	TGTGCCACCAGAGGTCCTGGAAGCGGATTATCCTACGAGCAGTACTTC
TRBV6-4	TRBD2	-	TRBJ2-1	CASSVLAGGLNEQFF	TGTGCCAGCAGTGTACTAGCGGGAGGATTGAATGAGCAGTTCTTC
TRBV4-3	TRBD1	-	TRBJ2-7	CASSQDYLRDRDYEQYF	TGCGCCAGCAGCCAAGATTATCTCCGGGACAGGGACTACGAGCAGTACTTC
TRBV19	TRBD1	-	TRBJ1-1	CASNRDRYTEAFF	TGTGCCAGCAACCGGGACAGATACACTGAAGCTTTCTTT
TRBV2	TRBD1	once	TRBJ1-1	CASRTRQGGYTEAFF	TGTGCCAGCAGAACAAGACAGGGGGGGTACACTGAAGCTTTCTTT
TRBV18	TRBD1	-	TRBJ1-5	CASSPPGQSNQPQHF	TGTGCCAGCTCACCACCGGGACAGAGCAATCAGCCCCAGCATTTT
TRBV6-5	TRBD1	once	TRBJ2-1	CASSKSGTGINEQFF	TGTGCCAGCAGTAAGTCCGGGACAGGTATCAATGAGCAGTTCTTC
TRBV5-1	-	-	TRBJ2-3	CASSPGTSTDTQYF	TGCGCCAGCAGCCCAGGGACTAGCACAGATACGCAGTATTTT
TRBV18	-	-	TRBJ1-1	CASSPRGDTEAFF	TGTGCCAGCTCACCCAGGGGAGACACTGAAGCTTTCTTT
TRBV7-2	-	-	TRBJ1-3	CASSVQGNTIYF	TGTGCCAGCAGCGTACAGGGAAACACCATATATTTT
TRBV18	TRBD1	-	TRBJ1-2	CASSPTGLEGYGYTF	TGTGCCAGCTCACCGACAGGGCTCGAGGGGTATGGCTACACCTTC
TRBV7-2	-	-	TRBJ1-2	CASSLAGQNYGYTF	TGTGCCAGCAGCTTAGCGGGCCAGAACTATGGCTACACCTTC
TRBV29-1	-	-	TRBJ1-1	CSAKQVVNTEAFF	TGCAGCGCTAAACAGGTTGTGAACACTGAAGCTTTCTTT